The sequence of this T cell receptor (beta chain) was determined in a study of blood T cells in healthy people across ages. Concerning this clonotype itself: No antigen is known for it.

The second PCR ran roughly 7 to 12 cycles with a sample-barcoded 5' primer and J-beta primers. TCRdb reanalysed the 5' RACE reads using MiXCR and keeps one entry per CDR3 protein. The data contain about 1.8 million distinct CDR3 sequences, about 50% of them singletons. The germline V gene encodes CDR1 SGHRS and CDR2 YFSETQ. After removal of 4 bases from V and 7 bases from J, the junction contained 9 bases not matched to a gene. This CDR3 region has 15 residues. Findings and limits, study-wide: Diversity estimates drawn from one million T cells were deemed underestimates. Naive T cell percentage and TCR beta diversity correlated strongly. Older individuals had lower TCR beta diversity per million T cells (the decline was roughly linear). Long-lived donors exceeded aged donors in naive CD4+ cells and diversity.

Input material: blood. The gene calls are TRBV5-1 and TRBJ2-7, with 12 positions matching TRBD2. This receptor was obtained from a woman aged 40 to 50 in good health. The CDR3 sequence: CASSPGLAGPKEQYF. The CDR3 coding sequence is TGCGCCAGCAGCCCAGGACTAGCGGGACCTAAGGAGCAGTACTTC.